The following is a T cell receptor beta chain sequence with its context. Per the study methods: Amplified reference gene primers provided the basis for estimating nucleated cell counts. Produced via immunoSEQ multiplex PCR; TCRdb's table is partial and in-frame only. V, J and clone size derive from that table, while D and trimming were established from the DNA sequence. The profile covers about 310,000 clones, with roughly 91% appearing a single time and 1% taken by the ten largest. Germline assignment: CDR1 LNHDA and CDR2 SQIVND (reference sequence). Trimming took 7 bases from V and 10 from J, leaving 18 bases between them. CDR3 length equals 13 residues. This specimen belongs to a study of blood T cell repertoires in COVID-19. Study at large: PBMCs, B-cell-depleted T cells, or T cells provided the cDNA or gDNA that made up the material.

The chain employs TRBV19 and TRBJ2-3; tentative D call: TRBD2 (5 bases). Sequencing was performed on peripheral blood. The sequence was obtained from a middle-aged man with active or convalescent COVID-19. The CDR3 region has the DNA TGTGCCAGTACCAATCCGGACTCCCCTGCGCAGTATTTT. It codes for CASTNPDSPAQYF. Filled out from reference TRBV19 and TRBJ2-3, the complete variable domain reads DGGITQSPKYLFRKEGQNVTLSCEQNLNHDAMYWYRQDPGQGLRLIYYSQIVNDFQKGDIAEGYSVSREKKESFPLTVTSAQKNPTAFYLCASTNPDSPAQYFGPGTRLTVL.